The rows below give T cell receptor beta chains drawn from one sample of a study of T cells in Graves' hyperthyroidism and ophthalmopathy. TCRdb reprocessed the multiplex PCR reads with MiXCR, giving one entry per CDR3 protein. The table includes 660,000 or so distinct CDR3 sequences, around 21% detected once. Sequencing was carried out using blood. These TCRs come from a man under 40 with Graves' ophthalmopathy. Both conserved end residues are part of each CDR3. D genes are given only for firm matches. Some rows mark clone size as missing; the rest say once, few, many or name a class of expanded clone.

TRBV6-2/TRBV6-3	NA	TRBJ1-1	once	CASSTQGTNSEAFF	TGTGCCAGCAGTACACAGGGAACGAACTCTGAAGCTTTCTTT
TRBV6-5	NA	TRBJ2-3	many	CASSYNPTDTQYF	TGTGCCAGCAGTTACAATCCCACAGATACGCAGTATTTT
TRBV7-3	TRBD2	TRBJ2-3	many	CASSSGRSPTDTQYF	TGTGCCAGTTCAAGCGGGAGGTCCCCCACAGATACGCAGTATTTT
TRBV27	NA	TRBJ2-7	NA	CASSPTWQGLSYEQYF	TGTGCCAGCAGCCCCACCTGGCAGGGGCTTTCCTACGAGCAGTACTTC
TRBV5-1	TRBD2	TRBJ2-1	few	CASSLGTSTYNEQFF	TGCGCCAGCAGCTTGGGGACTAGCACGTACAATGAGCAGTTCTTC
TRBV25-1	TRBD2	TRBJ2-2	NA	CASSASGLGKNTGELFF	TGTGCCAGCAGTGCAAGCGGACTAGGAAAGAACACCGGGGAGCTGTTTTTT
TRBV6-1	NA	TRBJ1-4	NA	CASSDRGGREKLFF	TGTGCCAGCAGTGACAGGGGAGGAAGGGAAAAACTGTTTTTT
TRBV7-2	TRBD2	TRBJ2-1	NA	CASSSLGAGGSGEQFF	TGTGCCAGCAGCTCTCTGGGAGCGGGAGGCTCGGGGGAGCAGTTCTTC
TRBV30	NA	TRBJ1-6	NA	CAWSVPQTYNSPLHF	TGTGCCTGGAGTGTACCGCAGACTTATAATTCACCCCTCCACTTT
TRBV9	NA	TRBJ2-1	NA	CASSVATDSSSYNEQFF	TGTGCCAGCAGCGTAGCTACCGACTCGAGCTCCTACAATGAGCAGTTCTTC
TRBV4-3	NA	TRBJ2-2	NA	CASSQVYRVGYTGELFF	TGCGCCAGCAGCCAAGTTTACAGGGTTGGTTACACCGGGGAGCTGTTTTTT
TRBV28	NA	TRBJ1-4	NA	CASSLGCLNEKLFF	TGTGCCAGCAGTTTAGGCTGTTTGAATGAAAAACTGTTTTTT
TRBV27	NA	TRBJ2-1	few	CASSLRPSAYNEQFF	TGTGCCAGCAGTTTACGCCCTTCGGCCTACAATGAGCAGTTCTTC
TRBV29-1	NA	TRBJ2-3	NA	CSVPGRAVDTQYF	TGCAGCGTTCCCGGGAGAGCGGTAGATACGCAGTATTTT
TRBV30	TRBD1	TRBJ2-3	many	CAWTPKGGTDTDTQYF	TGTGCCTGGACTCCTAAAGGGGGCACCGACACAGATACGCAGTATTTT
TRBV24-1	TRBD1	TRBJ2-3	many	CATSDPGGKDTDTQYF	TGTGCCACCAGTGATCCAGGGGGTAAGGACACAGATACGCAGTATTTT
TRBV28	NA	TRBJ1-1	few	CASSGGPVGMNTEAFF	TGTGCCAGCAGCGGCGGCCCAGTCGGCATGAACACTGAAGCTTTCTTT
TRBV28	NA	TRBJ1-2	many	CASRLGTVNYGYTF	TGTGCCAGCAGGCTGGGGACGGTTAACTATGGCTACACCTTC
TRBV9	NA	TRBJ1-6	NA	CASSVAADPGSYNSPLHF	TGTGCCAGCAGCGTAGCGGCGGATCCTGGGTCCTATAATTCACCCCTCCACTTT
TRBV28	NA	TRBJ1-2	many	CASSLSYGSNYGYTF	TGTGCCAGCAGTTTATCATACGGATCTAACTATGGCTACACCTTC
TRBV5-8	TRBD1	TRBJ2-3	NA	CASSLGQGANTDTQYF	TGTGCCAGCAGCCTGGGACAGGGGGCGAACACAGATACGCAGTATTTT
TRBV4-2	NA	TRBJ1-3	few	CASSQPIPGNTIYF	TGTGCCAGCAGCCAACCCATACCTGGAAACACCATATATTTT
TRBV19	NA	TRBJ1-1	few	CASSTTGVMNTEAFF	TGTGCCAGTAGTACGACGGGAGTTATGAACACTGAAGCTTTCTTT
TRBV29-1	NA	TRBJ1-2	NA	CSVDDPGANYGYTF	TGCAGCGTGGACGACCCGGGGGCGAACTATGGCTACACCTTC
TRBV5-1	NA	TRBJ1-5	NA	CASSLAGQHNQPQHF	TGCGCCAGCAGCTTGGCGGGGCAGCACAATCAGCCCCAGCATTTT
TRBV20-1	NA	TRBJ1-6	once	CSARDLGVNSPLHF	TGCAGTGCTAGAGATTTGGGAGTAAATTCACCCCTCCACTTT
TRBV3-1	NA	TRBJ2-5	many	CASSQEGGTQYF	TGTGCCAGCAGCCAAGAGGGCGGGACCCAGTACTTC
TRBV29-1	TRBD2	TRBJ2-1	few	CSVVGTSGSVEQFF	TGCAGCGTTGTCGGAACTAGCGGGAGTGTTGAGCAGTTCTTC
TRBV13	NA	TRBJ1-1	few	CASSFLQGGGTEAFF	TGTGCCAGCAGCTTCCTCCAGGGAGGAGGGACTGAAGCTTTCTTT
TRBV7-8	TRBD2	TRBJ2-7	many	CASSFASGIVYEQYF	TGTGCCAGCAGCTTCGCTAGCGGGATCGTCTACGAGCAGTACTTC
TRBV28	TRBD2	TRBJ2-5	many	CASSLYPGGETQYF	TGTGCCAGCAGTTTGTATCCGGGGGGAGAGACCCAGTACTTC
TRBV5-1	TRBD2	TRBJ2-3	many	CASRGSGLAADTQYF	TGCGCCAGCAGGGGGTCGGGACTAGCGGCAGATACGCAGTATTTT
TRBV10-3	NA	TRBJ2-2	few	CAISEITANTGELFF	TGTGCCATCAGTGAAATCACCGCGAACACCGGGGAGCTGTTTTTT
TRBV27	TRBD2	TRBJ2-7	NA	CASSTYSGSGNYEQYF	TGTGCCAGCAGCACTTATAGCGGGAGCGGCAACTACGAGCAGTACTTC
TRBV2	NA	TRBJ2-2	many	CASTVAAFDTGELFF	TGTGCCAGCACCGTAGCGGCATTCGACACCGGGGAGCTGTTTTTT
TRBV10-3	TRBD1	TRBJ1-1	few	CAISTRGRSTEAFF	TGTGCCATCAGTACCAGGGGGAGGAGCACTGAAGCTTTCTTT
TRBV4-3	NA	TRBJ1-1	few	CASSQTLRMNTEAFF	TGCGCCAGCAGCCAGACCCTACGAATGAACACTGAAGCTTTCTTT
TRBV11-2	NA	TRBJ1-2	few	CASRNPGQNYGYTF	TGTGCCAGCAGAAACCCCGGACAGAACTATGGCTACACCTTC
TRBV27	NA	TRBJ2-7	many	CASSPNRDYEQYF	TGTGCCAGCAGCCCCAACAGGGACTACGAGCAGTACTTC
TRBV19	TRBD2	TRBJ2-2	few	CASSYWPSGRAKTGELFF	TGTGCCAGTAGTTATTGGCCTAGCGGGAGGGCCAAGACCGGGGAGCTGTTTTTT
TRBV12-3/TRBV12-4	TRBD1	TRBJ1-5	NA	CASSDRGASQHF	TGTGCCAGCAGCGACAGGGGCGCTTCCCAGCATTTT
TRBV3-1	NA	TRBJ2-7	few	CASSRDPGPVREQYF	TGTGCCAGCAGCCGCGATCCGGGGCCTGTCCGCGAGCAGTACTTC
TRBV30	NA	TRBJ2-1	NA	CAWSPRGDSIWALPYNEQFF	TGTGCCTGGAGTCCCCGGGGGGACAGTATATGGGCTTTGCCCTACAATGAGCAGTTCTTC
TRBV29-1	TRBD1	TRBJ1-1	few	CSVEAALPDRPNTEAFF	TGCAGCGTTGAAGCCGCACTCCCGGACAGGCCTAACACTGAAGCTTTCTTT